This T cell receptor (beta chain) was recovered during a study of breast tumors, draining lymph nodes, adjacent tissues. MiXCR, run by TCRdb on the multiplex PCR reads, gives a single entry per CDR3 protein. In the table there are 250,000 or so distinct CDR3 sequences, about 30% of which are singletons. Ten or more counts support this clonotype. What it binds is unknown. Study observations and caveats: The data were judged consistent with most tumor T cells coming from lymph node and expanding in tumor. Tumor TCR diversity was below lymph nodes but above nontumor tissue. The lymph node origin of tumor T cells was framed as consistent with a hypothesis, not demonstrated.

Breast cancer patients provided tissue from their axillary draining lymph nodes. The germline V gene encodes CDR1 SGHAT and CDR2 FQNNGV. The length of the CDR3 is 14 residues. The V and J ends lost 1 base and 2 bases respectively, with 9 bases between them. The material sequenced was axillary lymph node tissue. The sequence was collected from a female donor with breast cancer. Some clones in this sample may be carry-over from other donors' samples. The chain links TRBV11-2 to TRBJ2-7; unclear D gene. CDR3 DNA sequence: TGTGCCAGCAGCTTAGCCGTTGTCCCCTACGAGCAGTACTTC. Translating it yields CASSLAVVPYEQYF.